This TCR beta chain was recovered during a study of OX40 agonist ivuxolimab in advanced cancers. The overall study: Patients assigned to dose escalation were diagnosed with hepatocellular carcinoma, melanoma, renal cell or head and neck cancer.

The V gene lost 2 bases and the J gene lost 5 bases, with 10 bases spanning the gap. The CDR3 has 13 residues. The germline V gene encodes CDR1 SGHRS and CDR2 YFSETQ. Sequencing used immunoSEQ multiplex PCR; TCRdb keeps in-frame clones, though not all of them. The table lists tens of thousands of clones, approximately 90% of them singletons, with around 0.5% in the top ten. With baseline, cycle 4 day 1, and cycle 7 day 1 as timepoints, blood was sampled. The receptor's source is an adult with an advanced solid tumor such as melanoma, head and neck, liver or kidney cancer. The sample in question was CD4+ or CD8+ T cells sorted from blood, obtained in a trial of the OX40 agonist ivuxolimab. The chain employs TRBV5-1 and TRBJ1-1, with D uncertain. The CDR3 region has the DNA TGCGCCAGCAGCTTTGAGTCGGGGACTGAAGCTTTCTTT. It yields the protein CASSFESGTEAFF.